The rows below give T cell receptor beta chains drawn from one sample of a study of blood T cell repertoires in COVID-19. This table comes from immunoSEQ multiplex PCR, and its TCRdb copy is limited to in-frame clones, with some not included. The sample includes 200,000 to 250,000 clones, 84% of them seen just once. Sequenced: PBMCs or T cells enriched from blood (not recorded which). Receptors were obtained from a woman in her 40s who had recovered from COVID-19. The CDR3 runs from the conserved cysteine through the conserved F or W. D genes are given only for firm matches. The size of a clone is reported for some rows only, either as once, few or many, or as a class for expanded clones.

cdr3_aa cdr3_nt cdr3_length j_call d_call v_call clone_size
CASSLGHGTAYGYTF TGCGCCAGCAGCTTGGGACATGGGACAGCCTATGGCTACACCTTC 15 TRBJ1-2 TRBD1 TRBV5-1 .
CASSSQGRNTDTQYF TGTGCCAGCAGCTCACAGGGACGGAACACAGATACGCAGTATTTT 15 TRBJ2-3 . TRBV5-8 .
CASSATGTGQYEQYF TGCGCCAGCAGCGCTACCGGGACAGGGCAATACGAGCAGTACTTC 15 TRBJ2-7 TRBD1 TRBV5-1 once
CASSFSQPQHF TGTGCCAGCAGTTTCTCGCAGCCCCAGCATTTT 11 TRBJ1-5 . TRBV28 .
CATSGIGTSGRGTGANVLTF TGTGCCACCAGTGGGATAGGCACTAGCGGGAGAGGTACTGGGGCCAACGTCCTGACTTTC 20 TRBJ2-6 TRBD2 TRBV24-1 .
CASSQGGGASGEETQYF TGTGCCAGCAGCCAAGGTGGCGGGGCTAGCGGTGAAGAGACCCAGTACTTC 17 TRBJ2-5 TRBD2 TRBV3-1/TRBV3-2 .
CASSPRQGDQETQYF TGTGCCAGCTCACCGAGACAGGGCGACCAAGAGACCCAGTACTTC 15 TRBJ2-5 TRBD1 TRBV18 .
CASSSAEETQYF TGTGCCAGCAGCTCAGCGGAAGAGACCCAGTACTTC 12 TRBJ2-5 . TRBV12-3/TRBV12-4 .
CAAQGFNTGELFF TGTGCCGCACAGGGTTTTAACACCGGGGAGCTGTTTTTT 13 TRBJ2-2 . TRBV24-1 .
CASSQDRGDGYTF TGTGCCAGCAGCCAGGACAGGGGAGATGGCTACACCTTC 13 TRBJ1-2 TRBD1 TRBV5-6 .
CASRGDRTLDTQYF TGTGCCAGCAGGGGAGACAGGACCCTAGATACGCAGTATTTT 14 TRBJ2-3 . TRBV25-1 .
CASSLSGGFPPLHF TGTGCCAGCAGCCTCTCAGGGGGCTTCCCACCCCTCCACTTT 14 TRBJ1-6 TRBD1 TRBV7-9 .
CASSQGVGRGYEKLFF TGTGCCAGCAGCCAAGGGGTAGGAAGGGGATATGAAAAACTGTTTTTT 16 TRBJ1-4 . TRBV3-1/TRBV3-2 .
CASSMGLAGIGNQPQHF TGTGCCAGTAGTATGGGCCTGGCTGGAATAGGCAATCAGCCCCAGCATTTT 17 TRBJ1-5 . TRBV19 .
CAWRGTGGEETQYF TGTGCCTGGAGGGGAACAGGGGGCGAAGAGACCCAGTACTTC 14 TRBJ2-5 TRBD1 TRBV30 once
CASSPLQGNYGYTF TGTGCCAGCAGTCCTCTACAGGGAAACTATGGCTACACCTTC 14 TRBJ1-2 . TRBV28 .
CASSRTRGRDQPQHF TGTGCCAGTAGTAGGACCAGGGGAAGAGATCAGCCCCAGCATTTT 15 TRBJ1-5 . TRBV19 once
CASSITPGNTEAFF TGTGCCAGTAGTATAACACCAGGGAACACTGAAGCTTTCTTT 14 TRBJ1-1 . TRBV19 once
CSVAATMNTEAFF TGCAGCGTGGCTGCGACTATGAACACTGAAGCTTTCTTT 13 TRBJ1-1 . TRBV29-1 .
CASGSTVNTEAFF TGTGCCAGCGGTTCGACAGTGAACACTGAAGCTTTCTTT 13 TRBJ1-1 . TRBV9 .
CASSQRAATTGELFF TGTGCCAGCAGCCAGAGGGCGGCTACCACCGGGGAGCTGTTTTTT 15 TRBJ2-2 . TRBV14 .
CASSLSGTGFYNEQFF TGTGCCAGCAGTTTATCAGGGACAGGGTTCTACAATGAGCAGTTCTTC 16 TRBJ2-1 TRBD1 TRBV27 .
CASSTRQGRTDTQYF TGTGCCAGCAGTACGCGACAGGGACGCACAGATACGCAGTATTTT 15 TRBJ2-3 TRBD1 TRBV28 .
CASSEGEALSTDTQYF TGTGCCAGCAGTGAAGGCGAAGCACTAAGCACAGATACGCAGTATTTT 16 TRBJ2-3 . TRBV2 .
CASSDEPGDEEAFF TGCGCCAGCAGTGATGAGCCGGGGGACGAGGAGGCTTTCTTT 14 TRBJ1-1 . TRBV10-1 .
CASSEQGFGTEAFF TGTGCCAGTAGTGAACAGGGGTTCGGTACTGAAGCTTTCTTT 14 TRBJ1-1 TRBD1 TRBV19 .
CASNPMEEQWPQHF TGCGCCAGCAACCCGATGGAGGAGCAATGGCCCCAGCATTTT 14 TRBJ1-5 . TRBV10-2 .
CASSFIGAAGELFF TGTGCCAGCAGCTTCATTGGAGCAGCCGGGGAGCTGTTTTTT 14 TRBJ2-2 . TRBV11-2 .
CASSKGADANEKLFF TGTGCCAGTAGTAAGGGGGCTGATGCTAATGAAAAACTGTTTTTT 15 TRBJ1-4 TRBD1 TRBV19 once
CASSLDPSGGNYGYTF TGTGCCAGCAGCTTAGACCCTTCTGGAGGAAACTATGGCTACACCTTC 16 TRBJ1-2 . TRBV7-8 .
CASSRTSSLPSYEQYF TGCGCCAGCAGCCGCACTAGCTCTCTGCCTTCCTACGAGCAGTACTTC 16 TRBJ2-7 . TRBV5-1 .
CASKGVRANVLTF TGTGCCAGCAAGGGAGTGCGGGCCAACGTCCTGACTTTC 13 TRBJ2-6 . TRBV2 few
CASSLGDRGDTQYF TGTGCCAGCAGTCTCGGGGATCGAGGGGATACGCAGTATTTT 14 TRBJ2-3 . TRBV28 once
CASSRTAYSPLHF TGTGCCAGCAGTCGGACAGCCTATTCACCCCTCCACTTT 13 TRBJ1-6 . TRBV27 .
CASSPREKGTQYF TGCGCCAGCAGCCCCAGGGAAAAAGGGACCCAGTACTTC 13 TRBJ2-5 . TRBV5-1 .
CASSLWRDSHEQFF TGTGCCAGCAGCCTCTGGCGGGACTCTCATGAGCAGTTCTTC 14 TRBJ2-1 . TRBV14 .
CASSLMEGLPDTQYF TGTGCCAGCAGTTTGATGGAGGGTCTCCCAGATACGCAGTATTTT 15 TRBJ2-3 . TRBV28 .
CASTKRRTGEAFF TGTGCCAGCACTAAAAGGCGAACAGGTGAAGCTTTCTTT 13 TRBJ1-1 . TRBV28 .
CASIAGGTDTQYF TGTGCCAGCATAGCGGGAGGGACAGATACGCAGTATTTT 13 TRBJ2-3 TRBD2 TRBV27 .
CASSDGGEAFF TGCGCCAGCAGTGACGGGGGTGAAGCTTTCTTT 11 TRBJ1-1 . TRBV10-2 .
CATSVRLAGSYNEQFF TGTGCCACCAGTGTCAGACTAGCGGGGTCCTACAATGAGCAGTTCTTC 16 TRBJ2-1 TRBD2 TRBV24-1 .
CSSTGSQEQFF TGCAGCTCTACGGGATCACAAGAGCAGTTCTTC 11 TRBJ2-1 . TRBV29-1 .
CASSIGYRGEKLFF TGTGCCAGCAGCATAGGGTATCGGGGTGAAAAACTGTTTTTT 14 TRBJ1-4 . TRBV11-2 .
CASRRSGQGADEAFF TGTGCCAGCAGGAGGTCGGGACAGGGGGCTGATGAAGCTTTCTTT 15 TRBJ1-1 TRBD1 TRBV11-3 .